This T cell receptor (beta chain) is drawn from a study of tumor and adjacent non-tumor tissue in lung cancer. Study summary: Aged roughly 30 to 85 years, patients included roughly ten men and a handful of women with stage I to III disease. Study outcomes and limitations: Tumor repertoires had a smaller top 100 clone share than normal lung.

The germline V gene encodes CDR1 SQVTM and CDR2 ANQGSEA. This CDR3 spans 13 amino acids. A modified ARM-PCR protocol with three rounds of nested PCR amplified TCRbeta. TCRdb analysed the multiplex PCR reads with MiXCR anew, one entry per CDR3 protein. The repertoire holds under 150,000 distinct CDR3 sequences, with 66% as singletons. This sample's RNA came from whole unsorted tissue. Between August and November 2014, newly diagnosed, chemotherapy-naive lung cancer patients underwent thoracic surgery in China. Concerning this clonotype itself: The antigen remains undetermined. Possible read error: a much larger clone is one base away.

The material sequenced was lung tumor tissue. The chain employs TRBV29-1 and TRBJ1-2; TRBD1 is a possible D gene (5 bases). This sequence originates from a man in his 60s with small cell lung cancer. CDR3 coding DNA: TGCAGCGTTGAAGATGGTCGGGGCTATGGCTACATCTTC. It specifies CSVEDGRGYGYIF.